This is a list of T cell receptor beta chains from one sample in a study of T cell therapy after organ transplantation. Sequencing was performed with immunoSEQ multiplex PCR; in TCRdb, only in-frame clones are kept and a portion is missing. The table lists about 20,000 clones, about four fifths of them singletons. Their recognized antigens are unknown. The material was CD8+ T cells from blood, obtained after autologous CMV-specific T cell therapy. Source of these receptors: a human patient who had received a solid organ transplant and had CMV disease. The graft donor may be the source of some T cells. The CDR3 runs from the conserved cysteine through the conserved F or W. A D gene is named only where the DNA matches it firmly. The size field is filled for only some rows; it gives once, few, many or a size class.

len | abundance | d_gene | j_gene | v_gene | CDR3nt | CDR3aa
15 | . | . | TRBJ1-1 | TRBV4-2 | TGTGCCAGCAGCCAAGATCCGGGAATGAACACTGAAGCTTTCTTT | CASSQDPGMNTEAFF
16 | once | . | TRBJ2-1 | TRBV18 | TGTGCCAGCTCACCACCGGGCGGGACAGAATACAATGAGCAGTTCTTC | CASSPPGGTEYNEQFF
15 | . | . | TRBJ1-1 | TRBV5-1 | TGCGCCAGCAGCCCAATAGGCACCGGAGGAACTGAAGCTTTCTTT | CASSPIGTGGTEAFF
14 | . | TRBD2 | TRBJ2-7 | TRBV28 | TGTGCCAGCAGTATCTCCGGGAGGACCTACGAGCAGTACTTC | CASSISGRTYEQYF
16 | . | TRBD2 | TRBJ2-1 | TRBV28 | TGTGCCAGCAGTCAGCAGACTAGCGGGAGGGGCAATGAGCAGTTCTTC | CASSQQTSGRGNEQFF
14 | . | . | TRBJ2-1 | TRBV19 | TGTGCCAGTCGCTGGACAGTATCATACAATGAGCAGTTCTTC | CASRWTVSYNEQFF
14 | . | . | TRBJ2-3 | TRBV7-8 | TGTGCCAGCGGTGGGGGGGCCTCGGCAGATACGCAGTATTTT | CASGGGASADTQYF
14 | . | . | TRBJ2-5 | TRBV9 | TGTGCCAGCAGCGCCTCCCGTGACTGGGAGACCCAGTACTTC | CASSASRDWETQYF
17 | . | TRBD1 | TRBJ2-3 | TRBV4-3 | TGCGCCAGCAGCCAGACACTAGACAGGGTTGGAGGAGATACGCAGTATTTT | CASSQTLDRVGGDTQYF
16 | . | . | TRBJ2-6 | TRBV25-1 | TGTGCCAGCAGTGAATGGAGGGGTTCTGGGGCCAACGTCCTGACTTTC | CASSEWRGSGANVLTF
13 | . | . | TRBJ2-2 | TRBV28 | TGTGCCAGCAGTTTAGTTTTGGGGTCAGGGCTGTTTTTT | CASSLVLGSGLFF
15 | . | TRBD1 | TRBJ1-4 | TRBV15 | TGTGCCACCAGCAATACAGGGGGGGAGGATGAAAAACTGTTTTTT | CATSNTGGEDEKLFF
14 | . | . | TRBJ2-7 | TRBV7-9 | TGTGCCAGCAGCGTAATCGGATCCGACTACGAGCAGTACTTC | CASSVIGSDYEQYF
15 | . | . | TRBJ2-7 | TRBV2 | TGTGCCAGCAGTGTTTGGCAGTTAAGCTCCTACGAGCAGTACTTC | CASSVWQLSSYEQYF
15 | . | . | TRBJ2-7 | TRBV4-3 | TGCGCCAGCAGCCAAGATGGGACACTCTCCTACGAGCAGTACTTC | CASSQDGTLSYEQYF
15 | . | . | TRBJ2-1 | TRBV5-6 | TGTGCCAGCAGCTTGGCCGCTAGCTCCTACAATGAGCAGTTCTTC | CASSLAASSYNEQFF
12 | few | . | TRBJ1-1 | TRBV2 | TGTGCCAGCAGACAGGGTGTTCCTGAAGCTTTCTTT | CASRQGVPEAFF
14 | . | TRBD1 | TRBJ1-1 | TRBV5-4 | TGTGCCAGCAGCCTCCGGGACAGGGCTGATGAAGCTTTCTTT | CASSLRDRADEAFF
12 | . | . | TRBJ1-2 | TRBV7-9 | TGTGCCAGCAGCCACTATGGGTATGGCTACACCTTC | CASSHYGYGYTF
14 | few | TRBD2 | TRBJ2-1 | TRBV5-1 | TGCGCCAGCAGCTGGGGGGGAATCAACAATGAGCAGTTCTTC | CASSWGGINNEQFF
16 | . | . | TRBJ2-3 | TRBV9 | TGTGCCAGCAGCGTAGACCACGGGAGTGGCACAGATACGCAGTATTTT | CASSVDHGSGTDTQYF
13 | . | . | TRBJ1-5 | TRBV6-6 | TGTGCCAGCGAAGTAAGTTATTTTCAGCCCCAGCATTTT | CASEVSYFQPQHF
15 | . | TRBD2 | TRBJ2-5 | TRBV6-5 | TGTGCCAGCAGTCCGACACTAGCGCCAGAAGAGACCCAGTACTTC | CASSPTLAPEETQYF
14 | few | . | TRBJ2-2 | TRBV27 | TGTGCCAGCAGCCCCGGGACATACACCGGGGAGCTGTTTTTT | CASSPGTYTGELFF
12 | . | . | TRBJ2-5 | TRBV29-1 | TGCAGCGTTGATCGTCAGGGGAAGACCCAGTACTTC | CSVDRQGKTQYF
14 | medium-sized | . | TRBJ2-7 | TRBV7-6 | TGTGCCAGCAGCTTAGACAGGCCGACCTACGAGCAGTACTTC | CASSLDRPTYEQYF
15 | . | TRBD2 | TRBJ2-7 | TRBV9 | TGTGCCAGCAGCGCTTCACGACTAGCGAGCTACGAGCAGTACTTC | CASSASRLASYEQYF
18 | . | . | TRBJ2-3 | TRBV9 | TGTGCCAGCAGCGTAGCCCCGGAGCGGAGGACGCCTACAGATACGCAGTATTTT | CASSVAPERRTPTDTQYF
15 | . | TRBD1 | TRBJ1-2 | TRBV29-1 | TGCAGCGTTGAAAGGGAAGACAGGGTTAACTATGGCTACACCTTC | CSVEREDRVNYGYTF
12 | once | . | TRBJ2-5 | TRBV7-2 | TGTGCCACGTGGGGGGCCGCTGAGACCCAGTACTTC | CATWGAAETQYF
14 | once | TRBD1 | TRBJ2-7 | TRBV5-1 | TGCGCCAGCAGCCTCCTGGGACAGCCTTACGAGCAGTACTTC | CASSLLGQPYEQYF
16 | . | . | TRBJ2-1 | TRBV7-9 | TGTGCCAGCAGCTTGCCCCATGGCGGGCCCAACAATGAGCAGTTCTTC | CASSLPHGGPNNEQFF
15 | . | TRBD2 | TRBJ2-1 | TRBV6-5 | TGTGCCAGCAGTAAAGGGACTAGCGGGCTCGATGAGCAGTTCTTC | CASSKGTSGLDEQFF
15 | . | TRBD2 | TRBJ2-3 | TRBV5-6 | TGTGCCAGCAGCTTCCTAGCGGGGGACCCAGATACGCAGTATTTT | CASSFLAGDPDTQYF
13 | . | TRBD2 | TRBJ2-7 | TRBV7-9 | TGTGCCAGCAGCGCGGGACTATACTACGAGCAGTACTTC | CASSAGLYYEQYF
12 | . | . | TRBJ2-1 | TRBV6-5 | TGTGCCAGCAGTTCCGCGGGCGATGAGCAGTTCTTC | CASSSAGDEQFF
16 | . | TRBD2 | TRBJ2-3 | TRBV6-6 | TGTGCCAGCAGCATGACTAGCGGGGGATTCACAGATACGCAGTATTTT | CASSMTSGGFTDTQYF
12 | . | TRBD1 | TRBJ2-2 | TRBV30 | TGTGCCTGGGCCACAGGGGCCGGGGAGCTGTTTTTT | CAWATGAGELFF
16 | . | TRBD1 | TRBJ2-1 | TRBV27 | TGTGCCAGCAGTTCGAATCGGGACAGGTTCTACAATGAGCAGTTCTTC | CASSSNRDRFYNEQFF
15 | once | . | TRBJ1-6 | TRBV6-5 | TGTGCCAGCACCTACGGGGCAGGGTATAGTTCACCCCTCCACTTT | CASTYGAGYSSPLHF
18 | . | TRBD1 | TRBJ2-5 | TRBV11-3 | TGTGCCAGCAGCTTAGGAGACCCTAACAGGGGGTTACGAGAGACCCAGTACTTC | CASSLGDPNRGLRETQYF
13 | once | . | TRBJ2-1 | TRBV7-9 | TGTGCCAGCAGCGCAGGGACTCCCAATGAGCAGTTCTTC | CASSAGTPNEQFF
14 | . | . | TRBJ2-7 | TRBV6-5 | TGTGCCAGCAGTTACGGCGGTGGCGGGTACGAGCAGTACTTC | CASSYGGGGYEQYF
14 | . | . | TRBJ1-4 | TRBV6-5 | TGTGCCAGCAGCGAAACGGGTCTAAATGAAAAACTGTTTTTT | CASSETGLNEKLFF
16 | . | . | TRBJ2-7 | TRBV6-1 | TGTGCCAGCAGTGAAGAAGGGGTTGTACCATCCTACGAGCAGTACTTC | CASSEEGVVPSYEQYF
12 | once | . | TRBJ1-2 | TRBV6-5 | TGTGCCAGCACCCCGGGACCACGAGGCTACACCTTC | CASTPGPRGYTF
18 | . | TRBD2 | TRBJ2-5 | TRBV7-9 | TGTGCCAGCAGCCCGAGACTAGCGGAGACGCTTTATCAAGAGACCCAGTACTTC | CASSPRLAETLYQETQYF
11 | few | . | TRBJ1-1 | TRBV19 | TGTGCCAGTAGATCGGGGGCTGAAGCTTTCTTT | CASRSGAEAFF
15 | . | . | TRBJ2-1 | TRBV7-9 | TGTGCCAGCAGCCCGGGGGGACAGTTCGGGGATGAGCAGTTCTTC | CASSPGGQFGDEQFF
14 | . | TRBD1 | TRBJ2-1 | TRBV7-3 | TGTGCCAGCAGCGATCACACAGGGGGCAATGAGCAGTTCTTC | CASSDHTGGNEQFF
16 | . | . | TRBJ2-1 | TRBV21-1 | TGTGCCAGCAGCAAAACCGGACTAGCGGGAGTCAATGAGCAGTTCTTC | CASSKTGLAGVNEQFF
11 | . | . | TRBJ2-5 | TRBV2 | TGTGCCAGCAGGACCAGGGGAGCCCAGTACTTC | CASRTRGAQYF
15 | . | . | TRBJ1-2 | TRBV4-1 | TGCGCCAGCAGCCAAGTGGAGGGCTCTAACTATGGCTACACCTTC | CASSQVEGSNYGYTF
14 | few | . | TRBJ2-7 | TRBV6-5 | TGTGCCAGCAGCCCCGGGTGGGGAAAATACGAGCAGTACTTC | CASSPGWGKYEQYF
15 | . | . | TRBJ2-7 | TRBV28 | TGTGCCAGCAGACAGGAAGGACTCTACTCCTACGAGCAGTACTTC | CASRQEGLYSYEQYF
12 | . | . | TRBJ1-3 | TRBV9 | TGTGCCAGCAGCCCGGACAGTCTCACCATATATTTT | CASSPDSLTIYF
13 | . | TRBD2 | TRBJ2-5 | TRBV30 | TGTGCCTGGGCGGTAGCGGGAGCAGAGACCCAGTACTTC | CAWAVAGAETQYF
15 | . | TRBD1 | TRBJ2-3 | TRBV30 | TGTGCCTGCTTTAGCCCGGGACAGGGGGCAGATACGCAGTATTTT | CACFSPGQGADTQYF
15 | . | . | TRBJ2-1 | TRBV7-3 | TGTGCCAGCAGCTTAACGTATGGGTCCTACAATGAGCAGTTCTTC | CASSLTYGSYNEQFF